Sequencing of this T cell receptor beta chain was carried out in a study of T cell changes during pregnancy in multiple sclerosis. Trimming at V came to 2 bases and at J to 3 bases, leaving 11 bases not matched to a gene. CDR1 SGHDT and CDR2 YYEEEE come from the germline V gene. The CDR3 consists of 18 residues. Here immunoSEQ multiplex PCR was the method, and the copy in TCRdb shows in-frame clones only, minus some. The table shows fewer than 150,000 clones, with approximately 96% occurring only once. The V and J genes are TRBV5-6 and TRBJ2-2, with TRBD2 matching over 9 bases. The input for sequencing was peripheral blood, taken after pregnancy. This sequence was found in a female donor with multiple sclerosis, enrolled in a pregnancy study. CDR3 DNA: TGTGCCAGCAGCTTCCGCGGGAGGGCCGGGTACGACACCGGGGAGCTGTTTTTT. Translation: CASSFRGRAGYDTGELFF.